This TCR beta chain was sequenced for a study of CD8 T cells in Susac syndrome. The CDR3 spans 15 residues. V lost 5 bases, J lost 3 bases, and 9 bases stayed unmatched. Germline V gene data show CDR1 as PRHDT and CDR2 as FYEKMQ (reference sequence). Study findings and constraints: Among people with Susac, CD8+ clonal expansion was greatest in TEMRA cells and active patients.

An amount of RNA that ranged from about 0.45 to 1 ug was reverse transcribed with random hexamers. TCRdb itself ran the immunoSEQ multiplex PCR reads through MiXCR, one entry per CDR3 protein. The sample carries about 190,000 distinct CDR3 sequences, more than 85% recorded once. About this clonotype itself: The target antigen is unknown.

The source of this sequence is a human donor with Susac syndrome. The sequencing sample was made of CD8+ T cells from PBMCs. The chain joins TRBV13 to TRBJ2-7; 8 bases are a match to TRBD1. The CDR3 coding sequence is TGTGCCAGCAGCACGCAGGGGGCGGGTGGCTACGAGCAGTACTTC. It encodes CASSTQGAGGYEQYF.